Presented here are 17 T cell receptor beta chains from one specimen sequenced in a study of Graves' ophthalmopathy and Graves' hyperthyroidism. The authors amplified TCR beta CDR3 regions, and they did so from RNA transcripts for repertoire sequencing. The first round was an RT-PCR with HTBI primers, and the second round was a multiplex PCR. TCRdb re-called the multiplex PCR reads through MiXCR, storing one row per CDR3 protein. The sample carries about 550,000 distinct CDR3 sequences, approximately 37% recorded once. The sequencing input was peripheral blood or thyroid tissue (not recorded which). The receptors derive from an adult man with Graves' hyperthyroidism.

This chain connects TRBV7-9 to TRBJ1-6; 8 nucleotides line up with TRBD1. The J segment lost 7 bases and the V segment lost 1 base, leaving 9 bases of the junction unmatched. In germline, CDR1 is SEHNR, CDR2 FQNEAQ (reference sequence). This CDR3 has 17 residues. The CDR3 spells CASSLGDRGFLNSPLHF. The DNA for the CDR3 is TGTGCCAGCAGCTTAGGCGACAGGGGATTCTTGAATTCACCCCTCCACTTT.

The J gene is TRBJ2-6, the V gene TRBV15; TRBD2 aligns across 12 bases. The V and J ends lost 4 bases and 3 bases, in that order; junction bases with no gene match: 4. CDR3 size: 17 residues. CDR1 and CDR2 (germline): LNHNV, YYDKDF (reference sequence). This CDR3 reads CATSNWTSGIGANVLTF. As DNA, the CDR3 is TGTGCCACCAGCAACTGGACTAGCGGGATTGGGGCCAACGTCCTGACTTTC.

This clonotype came up many times. The V and J genes are TRBV12-3 or TRBV12-4 and TRBJ2-5, with D unresolved. Trimming pared 2 bases from V and 9 bases from J, leaving 7 bases between. The length of the CDR3 is 11 residues. The CDR3: CASSLSSPQYF. DNA for the CDR3: TGTGCCAGCAGTTTATCGTCCCCCCAGTACTTC.

This clonotype has ten or more counts. The V and J genes are TRBV10-3 and TRBJ1-6; D not resolved. V was clipped by 2 bases and J by 5 bases, with 7 bases between them. The germline CDR1 and CDR2 sequences are ENHRY and SYGVKD. This CDR3 is 14 amino acids long. This CDR3 reads CAISEEGHNSPLHF. The CDR3 DNA reads as TGTGCCATCAGTGAGGAGGGCCATAATTCACCCCTCCACTTT.

The rearrangement links TRBV2 to TRBJ1-2; 8 bases align to TRBD1. Germline V gene lookup returns CDR1 SNHLY and CDR2 FYNNEI. The CDR3 has 12 residues. The V and J ends lost 7 bases and 8 bases, in that order; junction bases with no gene match: 6. Here the CDR3 reads CASKVTGVGYTF. DNA of the CDR3: TGTGCCAGCAAAGTGACAGGGGTCGGCTACACCTTC.

The genes are TRBV10-3 and TRBJ2-7; possibly TRBD2 for D (6 bases). Germline values: CDR1 ENHRY, CDR2 SYGVKD. With 0 bases removed from V and 3 bases from J, the gap between germline ends came to 12 bases. The CDR3 is made up of 15 amino acids. CDR3 region: CAISESAGIGYEQYF. DNA for the CDR3: TGTGCCATCAGTGAGTCGGCGGGAATAGGCTACGAGCAGTACTTC.

J is TRBJ2-7 and V is TRBV7-9, with D tentatively TRBD1 (6 bases). Germline V CDR1 and CDR2: SEHNR, FQNEAQ (reference sequence). V gave up 5 bases and J gave up 5 bases, with 25 bases separating them. This CDR3 contains 17 residues. CDR3 sequence reads: CASSQSREQGSFHEQYF. The DNA for the CDR3 is TGTGCCAGCAGCCAAAGCCGGGAACAGGGTAGTTTCCACGAGCAGTACTTC.

The V call is TRBV7-2, the J call TRBJ2-5; D gene ambiguous. The CDR3 loop spans 13 amino acids. With 2 bases removed from V and 9 bases from J, the gap between germline ends came to 13 bases. Germline V CDR1 and CDR2: SGHTA, FQGNSA. The CDR3 region is CASSLKGVSAQYF. The CDR3 bases are TGTGCCAGCAGCTTAAAAGGAGTGAGCGCCCAGTACTTC. The whole variable domain, filled in from reference TRBV7-2 and TRBJ2-5, reads GAGVSQSPSNKVTEKGKDVELRCDPISGHTALYWYRQSLGQGLEFLIYFQGNSAPDKSGLPSDRFSAERTGGSVSTLTIQRTQQEDSAVYLCASSLKGVSAQYFGPGTRLLVL.

The rearrangement links TRBV7-2 to TRBJ1-2; possibly TRBD1 for D (5 bases). V lost 5 bases, J lost 9 bases, and 13 bases lay in between. CDR1 SGHTA and CDR2 FQGNSA come from the germline V gene. The CDR3 extends over 12 amino acids. For the CDR3, the DNA is TGTGCCAGCAGCCGGGCGACAGATAGCTACACCTTC. Protein product: CASSRATDSYTF.

In its sample, this clonotype was seen many times. CDR3 DNA: TGTGCCAGTAGTTTAGTTCTGGGAGTTGAAAAACTGTTTTTT. It specifies CASSLVLGVEKLFF. The chain is built from TRBV19 and TRBJ1-4; D is ambiguous. The CDR3 runs to 14 residues. V gave up 5 bases and J gave up 7 bases, with 14 bases separating them. Germline CDR1 LNHDA, CDR2 SQIVND (reference sequence).

This sequence joins TRBV24-1 and TRBJ2-5, with TRBD1 matching 8 bases. V trimming: 3 bases; J trimming: 7 bases; junction bases outside the gene matches: 9. The germline V gene has CDR1 KGHDR and CDR2 SFDVKD. CDR3 size: 15 residues. The CDR3 DNA sequence: TGTGCCACCAGTGATCTAGGACAGGGCCCAGGGACCCAGTACTTC. The encoded protein is CATSDLGQGPGTQYF.

The rearrangement links TRBV12-3 or TRBV12-4 to TRBJ1-2, with unresolved D. The CDR3 runs to 15 residues. V lost 5 bases and J 3 bases, leaving 16 bases between the germline ends. The CDR3: CASSAGLMVDYGYTF. Here the CDR3 DNA reads TGTGCCAGCAGTGCGGGTTTGATGGTGGACTATGGCTACACCTTC.

Only a few counts were recorded for this clonotype. This chain uses TRBV5-4 with TRBJ1-4, with 8 bases that match TRBD1. Looked up from germline, CDR1 is SGHNT and CDR2 is YYREEE (reference sequence). This CDR3 is built from 14 residues. The ends lost 6 bases at V and 5 bases at J; junction bases unmatched: 6. This chain's CDR3 is CASTRQGPNEKLFF. CDR3 coding DNA: TGTGCCAGCACCAGACAGGGGCCGAATGAAAAACTGTTTTTT.

This clonotype showed up just a few times. V gene TRBV20-1 combines with J gene TRBJ1-1; D remains ambiguous. Germline-derived CDR1 and CDR2 are DFQATT and SNEGSKA (reference sequence). The CDR3 length is 17 residues. Trimming stripped 0 bases from V and 4 bases from J, with 21 bases between. CDR3 sequence reads: CSARDTPPHPVGTEAFF. The CDR3 DNA is TGCAGTGCTAGAGATACCCCCCCCCATCCGGTGGGCACTGAAGCTTTCTTT.

This clonotype was seen many times. This clone may be a read error of a much larger clone one base away. The chain links TRBV10-3 to TRBJ1-6; D uncertain. The CDR3 length is 15 residues. CDR1 and CDR2 from the germline V gene are ENHRY and SYGVKD. The CDR3 DNA follows: TGTGCCACCAGTGATTCGACACTACCAAATTCACCCCTCCACTTT. This translates into CATSDSTLPNSPLHF.

This clonotype was seen a few times. Mismatch with germline at one junction end may stem from a read error. The V and J genes are TRBV7-7 and TRBJ2-3, with D perhaps matching TRBD1 (6 bases). Germline V gene lookup returns CDR1 SSHAT and CDR2 FNYEAQ (reference sequence). This CDR3 comprises 13 residues. The CDR3 protein is CASSFRAQGTQYF. The CDR3 nucleotides are TGTGCTAGCAGCTTCCGCGCACAGGGTACGCAGTATTTT.

This clonotype was counted only a few times. The rearrangement joins TRBV29-1 to TRBJ2-7; tentative D call: TRBD1 (5 bases). CDR1 is SQVTM and CDR2 is ANQGSEA in the germline V gene. This CDR3 contains 13 residues. V gave up 5 bases and J gave up 0 bases, with 11 bases separating them. The CDR3 spells CSVRGPSSYEQYF. DNA for the CDR3: TGCAGCGTTAGGGGCCCGAGCTCCTACGAGCAGTACTTC.